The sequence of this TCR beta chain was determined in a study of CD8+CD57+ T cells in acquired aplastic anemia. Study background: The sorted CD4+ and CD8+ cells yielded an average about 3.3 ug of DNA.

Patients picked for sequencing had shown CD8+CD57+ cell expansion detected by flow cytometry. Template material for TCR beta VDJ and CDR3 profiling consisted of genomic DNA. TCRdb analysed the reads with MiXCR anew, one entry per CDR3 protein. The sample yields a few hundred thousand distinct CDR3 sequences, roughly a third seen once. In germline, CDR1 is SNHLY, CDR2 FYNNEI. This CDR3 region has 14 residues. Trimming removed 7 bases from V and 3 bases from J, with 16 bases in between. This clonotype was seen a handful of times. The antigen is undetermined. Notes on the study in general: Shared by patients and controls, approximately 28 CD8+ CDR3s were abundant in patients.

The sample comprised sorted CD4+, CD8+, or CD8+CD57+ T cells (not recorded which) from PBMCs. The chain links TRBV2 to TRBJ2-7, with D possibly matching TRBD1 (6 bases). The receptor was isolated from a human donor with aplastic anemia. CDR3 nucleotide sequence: TGTGCCAGCACCCCGTCTAGGGGGAACTACGAGCAGTACTTC. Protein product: CASTPSRGNYEQYF.